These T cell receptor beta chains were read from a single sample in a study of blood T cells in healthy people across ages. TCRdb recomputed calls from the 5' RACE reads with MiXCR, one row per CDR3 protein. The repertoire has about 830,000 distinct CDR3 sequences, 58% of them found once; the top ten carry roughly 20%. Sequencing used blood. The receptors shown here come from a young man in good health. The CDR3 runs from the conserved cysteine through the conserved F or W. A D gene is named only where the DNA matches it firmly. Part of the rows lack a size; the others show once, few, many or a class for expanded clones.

cdr3_nt: TGTGCCAGCAGCTTGACAGGGGTCATTTGGGAGACCCAGTACTTC
cdr3_aa: CASSLTGVIWETQYF
clone_size: NA
v_call: TRBV7-8
j_call: TRBJ2-5
d_call: TRBD1
cdr3_length: 15

cdr3_nt: TGTGCCAGCAGCCCTCGACAAGGACAGGGGGTACCCTATGGCTACACCTTC
cdr3_aa: CASSPRQGQGVPYGYTF
clone_size: NA
v_call: TRBV7-2
j_call: TRBJ1-2
d_call: TRBD1
cdr3_length: 17

cdr3_nt: TGTGCCAGCAGCTTGGGAGGGTCCCGTACTAATGAAAAACTGTTTTTT
cdr3_aa: CASSLGGSRTNEKLFF
clone_size: NA
v_call: TRBV7-9
j_call: TRBJ1-4
d_call: NA
cdr3_length: 16

cdr3_nt: TGCAGTGCTAGAGAGGGAAGAGGGATCACAGGACGTGAGCAGTTCTTC
cdr3_aa: CSAREGRGITGREQFF
clone_size: few
v_call: TRBV20-1
j_call: TRBJ2-1
d_call: NA
cdr3_length: 16

cdr3_nt: TGTGCCAGCAGCCCGCCGGACGACGATACGCAGTATTTT
cdr3_aa: CASSPPDDDTQYF
clone_size: NA
v_call: TRBV11-1
j_call: TRBJ2-3
d_call: NA
cdr3_length: 13

cdr3_nt: TGCGCCAGCAGCCAAGATCTGAGGGAGTCGTGGAACACCGGGGAGCTGTTTTTT
cdr3_aa: CASSQDLRESWNTGELFF
clone_size: NA
v_call: TRBV4-1
j_call: TRBJ2-2
d_call: NA
cdr3_length: 18

cdr3_nt: TGTGCTAGTGGTCCAGGGACTAGCGGGGTGACAGATACGCAGTATTTT
cdr3_aa: CASGPGTSGVTDTQYF
clone_size: NA
v_call: TRBV12-5
j_call: TRBJ2-3
d_call: TRBD2
cdr3_length: 16

cdr3_nt: TGTGCCGGGAGTGTACTCGCGGGTGGCTACACCTTC
cdr3_aa: CAGSVLAGGYTF
clone_size: NA
v_call: TRBV30
j_call: TRBJ1-2
d_call: NA
cdr3_length: 12

cdr3_nt: TGTGCCAGCAGTAAGAACCCTGGAGAGCACGGAGATACGCAGTATTTT
cdr3_aa: CASSKNPGEHGDTQYF
clone_size: NA
v_call: TRBV7-9
j_call: TRBJ2-3
d_call: NA
cdr3_length: 16

cdr3_nt: TGCAGTGCTAGACCTGGCAGGGATCAGCCCCAGCATTTT
cdr3_aa: CSARPGRDQPQHF
clone_size: NA
v_call: TRBV20-1
j_call: TRBJ1-5
d_call: NA
cdr3_length: 13

cdr3_nt: TGTGCCAGCAGTGTAGATCGGGCCCAGGACGAGCAGTACTTC
cdr3_aa: CASSVDRAQDEQYF
clone_size: NA
v_call: TRBV28
j_call: TRBJ2-7
d_call: NA
cdr3_length: 14

cdr3_nt: TGCAGTGCTAGAGATTGGCAGGGCGAAGAGACCCAGTACTTC
cdr3_aa: CSARDWQGEETQYF
clone_size: NA
v_call: TRBV20-1
j_call: TRBJ2-5
d_call: NA
cdr3_length: 14

cdr3_nt: TGCAGTGCTGGCGTAGCGGGAGGGGACAATGAGCAGTTCTTC
cdr3_aa: CSAGVAGGDNEQFF
clone_size: once
v_call: TRBV20-1
j_call: TRBJ2-1
d_call: TRBD2
cdr3_length: 14

cdr3_nt: TGCAGTGCTAGGGGGACACTGAACACTGAAGCTTTCTTT
cdr3_aa: CSARGTLNTEAFF
clone_size: NA
v_call: TRBV20-1
j_call: TRBJ1-1
d_call: NA
cdr3_length: 13

cdr3_nt: TGTGCCAGCAGCTTGTTGTCAGAGACCCAGTACTTC
cdr3_aa: CASSLLSETQYF
clone_size: few
v_call: TRBV7-2
j_call: TRBJ2-5
d_call: NA
cdr3_length: 12

cdr3_nt: TGTGCCAGCAGCTTACTAGTATCCGGGGAGCTGTTTTTT
cdr3_aa: CASSLLVSGELFF
clone_size: NA
v_call: TRBV7-2
j_call: TRBJ2-2
d_call: NA
cdr3_length: 13

cdr3_nt: TGTGCCAGCAGTGACGTAAGCTCTGGGGCCAACGTCCTGACTTTC
cdr3_aa: CASSDVSSGANVLTF
clone_size: NA
v_call: TRBV6-4
j_call: TRBJ2-6
d_call: NA
cdr3_length: 15